A single T cell receptor beta chain is shown here with its context. Its antigen remains unknown. Libraries were prepared by immunoSEQ multiplex PCR; TCRdb keeps only in-frame clonotypes and omits some of them. The data show over 70,000 clones, around 95% seen once. This sample stems from a study of cytomegalovirus exposure and HLA in healthy donors. Across the study: The same platform was used for the roughly 130 validation repertoires and the roughly 720 first-cohort repertoires, a later analysis reported. Study-level results: Among TCR sequences, most were rare, though some public TCRs appeared in many donors. In vitro testing confirmed a few CMV-associated chains as specific for CMV antigens.

The trim removed 6 bases at V and 4 bases at J, leaving 10 bases unmatched. Per germline, CDR1 SGHTA and CDR2 FQGNSA. CDR3 length: 15 amino acids. The V gene is TRBV7-2, the J gene TRBJ2-5, with 8 bases fitting TRBD2. The source of this sequence is a woman between 18 and 29 years old in good health and CMV-seronegative. Sample: PBMCs. The chain's CDR3 is CASRPGGGIVETQYF. In DNA form, the CDR3 reads TGTGCCAGCAGGCCGGGAGGGGGAATAGTAGAGACCCAGTACTTC.